The rows below give T cell receptor beta chains drawn from one sample of a study of T cell responses to AZD1222 COVID-19 vaccine. Sequencing was performed with immunoSEQ multiplex PCR; in TCRdb, only in-frame clones are kept and a portion is missing. The profile shows some 140,000 clones, approximately 87% of them singletons. The source material was peripheral blood, sampled on day 0 of MenACWY control vaccination. Receptor source: an adult in good health. CDR3s include the opening cysteine and the closing phenylalanine or tryptophan. Fields, in order: clone size, D gene, J gene, V gene, CDR3 DNA, CDR3 protein. D genes are given only for firm matches. Size is omitted from some rows. Given values are once, few, many or a class for expanded clones.

once . TRBJ2-7 TRBV7-9 TGTGCCAGCAGCCCGGGCGGGACAGTGTCCTACGAGCAGTACTTC CASSPGGTVSYEQYF
. . TRBJ2-7 TRBV9 TGTGCCAGCAGCGTAGGTATAAAACCCCCATACTACGAGCAGTACTTC CASSVGIKPPYYEQYF
few . TRBJ2-5 TRBV11-2 TGTGCCAGCAGCTTAGGTGGCGGGAAAGAGACCCAGTACTTC CASSLGGGKETQYF
once TRBD1 TRBJ1-1 TRBV11-3 TGTGCCAGCAGCTTTTTCTCAGGGGGGAACACTGAAGCTTTCTTT CASSFFSGGNTEAFF
. . TRBJ1-1 TRBV28 TGTGCCAGCAGTCCAGCAGGGACGCGAGGCACTGAAGCTTTCTTT CASSPAGTRGTEAFF
. . TRBJ2-1 TRBV5-1 TGCGCCAGCAGCGAACAACTAGCCAGAGAGAATGAGCAGTTCTTC CASSEQLARENEQFF
. . TRBJ2-2 TRBV9 TGTGCCAGCAGCACCGGACCTTACACCGGGGAGCTGTTTTTT CASSTGPYTGELFF
. TRBD1 TRBJ1-5 TRBV19 TGTGCCAGTAGTGCCGACAGGGGGCGAAGCAATCAGCCCCAGCATTTT CASSADRGRSNQPQHF
. . TRBJ1-4 TRBV5-1 TGCGCCAGCAGCTTGGATCCCGGTGGCGGGAAACTGTTTTTT CASSLDPGGGKLFF
. . TRBJ2-1 TRBV2 TGTGCCAGCAGGGCGGACCCCTCCTACAATGAGCAGTTCTTC CASRADPSYNEQFF
. TRBD1 TRBJ1-2 TRBV28 TGTGCCAGCAGTTCGGCGGGACAGGGGATGTATGGCTACACCTTC CASSSAGQGMYGYTF
once TRBD1 TRBJ1-2 TRBV9 TGTGCCAGCAGCCCCTTTTCTACAGGGGGGAGCTATGGCTACACCTTC CASSPFSTGGSYGYTF
. . TRBJ2-1 TRBV11-3 TGTGCCAGCAGCCCGGTGCCCCTCGACTGGGAGCAGTTCTTC CASSPVPLDWEQFF
once . TRBJ1-5 TRBV20-1 TGCAGTGCTAGAGAGGACGCCCGGCAGCATTTT CSAREDARQHF
. . TRBJ1-3 TRBV3-1/TRBV3-2 TGTGCCAGCAGTCGGGACGTTGGAAACACCATATATTTT CASSRDVGNTIYF
. . TRBJ1-5 TRBV6-2/TRBV6-3 TGTGCCAGCAGCCTGGGGGGGCCCCAGCATTTT CASSLGGPQHF
. TRBD1 TRBJ1-2 TRBV19 TGTGCCAGTAGTATCCGAGGGGGCGCGGAGGGCTACACCTTC CASSIRGGAEGYTF
. TRBD2 TRBJ2-3 TRBV15 TGTGCCACCTCGCAGCCGACTAGCGGGTTTTTAGATACGCAGTATTTT CATSQPTSGFLDTQYF
. . TRBJ1-5 TRBV20-1 TGCAGTGCTAGTTCCTCAGATCAGCCCCAGCATTTT CSASSSDQPQHF
. TRBD1 TRBJ2-2 TRBV11-2 TGTGCCAGCAGCCCGGACAGGGTGGGGACCGGGGAGCTGTTTTTT CASSPDRVGTGELFF
. . TRBJ2-1 TRBV5-1 TGCGCCAGCGGGAACAATGAGCAGTTCTTC CASGNNEQFF
. . TRBJ1-1 TRBV18 TGTGCCAGCTCACCACGACACCACGGGGGCACTGAAGCTTTCTTT CASSPRHHGGTEAFF
. . TRBJ2-2 TRBV27 TGTGCCACCCGGCTCGGAGGCTGGACCGGGGAGCTGTTTTTT CATRLGGWTGELFF
. TRBD2 TRBJ2-2 TRBV10-3 TGTGCCATCAGATACCTAGCGGGAACCGGGGAGCTGTTTTTT CAIRYLAGTGELFF
few . TRBJ1-1 TRBV29-1 TGCAGCGTTTTCGGTGGGTTGAACACTGAAGCTTTCTTT CSVFGGLNTEAFF
. . TRBJ2-7 TRBV6-2/TRBV6-3 TGTGCCAGCAGTTACTGGGCTCCGGCCTACGAGCAGTACTTC CASSYWAPAYEQYF
. . TRBJ2-7 TRBV5-6 TGTGCCAGCAGCTTCCAGGGTACAACCTACGAGCAGTACTTC CASSFQGTTYEQYF
. . TRBJ1-1 TRBV5-1 TGCGCCTCGAGGACCGTTAACACTGAAGCTTTCTTT CASRTVNTEAFF
. TRBD1 TRBJ1-2 TRBV6-5 TGTGCCAGCAGACCACCCGACAGGGAAATCGATGGCTACACCTTC CASRPPDREIDGYTF
. . TRBJ1-5 TRBV6-5 TGTGCCAGCATCATTGGTCCAGGGAGCAATCAGCCCCAGCATTTT CASIIGPGSNQPQHF
. . TRBJ2-2 TRBV5-4 TGTGCCAGCACCTCCGAGGTCGGCCACACCGGGGAGCTGTTTTTT CASTSEVGHTGELFF
. TRBD2 TRBJ2-7 TRBV6-1 TGTGCCAGCAGTGAATTAGCGGGAGCGAAAAGGGCCGAGCAGTACTTC CASSELAGAKRAEQYF
. . TRBJ2-3 TRBV11-3 TGTGCCAGCAGCTTAGGCGGGACAGATACGCAGTATTTT CASSLGGTDTQYF
. . TRBJ2-1 TRBV7-3 TGTGCCAGCAGCCCCGGCACCCTATACGGGGCCGGGTTCTTC CASSPGTLYGAGFF
. TRBD1 TRBJ1-3 TRBV30 TGTGCCTGGAGGGGACAGGGAAGAAACACCATATATTTT CAWRGQGRNTIYF
. TRBD1 TRBJ1-6 TRBV5-1 TGCGCCAGCAGCTTGACGGACAGGGGATCACCCCTCCACTTT CASSLTDRGSPLHF
. . TRBJ2-6 TRBV7-9 TGTGCCAGCAGCCTCCCCAACTCTGGGGCCAACGTCCTGACTTTC CASSLPNSGANVLTF
. . TRBJ1-2 TRBV4-1 TGCGCCAGCAGCCAAGATCCGGGTGACTATGGCTACACCTTC CASSQDPGDYGYTF
. . TRBJ1-3 TRBV7-9 TGTGCCAGCAGCTTAGGTGGGGGATCGTACACCATATATTTT CASSLGGGSYTIYF
. . TRBJ2-1 TRBV4-2 TGTGCCAGCAGCCAAAGCGAGGAGCAGTTCTTC CASSQSEEQFF
. . TRBJ2-1 TRBV19 TGTGCCAGTAGTCCCGACACTCGCCCCAATGAGCAGTTCTTC CASSPDTRPNEQFF
. TRBD1 TRBJ2-7 TRBV11-2 TGTGCCAGCAGCTTCGACAGGGGGCCGGACGAGCAGTACTTC CASSFDRGPDEQYF
. . TRBJ2-1 TRBV19 TGTGCCAGTAGTCGGGCGGCTTACAATGAGCAGTTCTTC CASSRAAYNEQFF
. TRBD1 TRBJ1-2 TRBV2 TGTGCCAGCAGTACAGGGGAAAGGTATGGCTACACCTTC CASSTGERYGYTF
once TRBD1 TRBJ1-5 TRBV10-2 TGCGCCAGCAGTGAGTCGGGACAGGGGGCAGTTCAGCCCCAGCATTTT CASSESGQGAVQPQHF
. TRBD1 TRBJ1-5 TRBV27 TGTGCCAGCAGTCCGGGGACAGGCAATCAGCCCCAGCATTTT CASSPGTGNQPQHF
. TRBD1 TRBJ1-2 TRBV6-5 TGTGCCAGCAGTCCGACAGGGTATGATGGCTACACCTTC CASSPTGYDGYTF
. TRBD1 TRBJ1-1 TRBV11-2 TGTGCCAGCAGCCTCGGACAGGCGAACACTGAAGCTTTCTTT CASSLGQANTEAFF
. . TRBJ2-1 TRBV11-3 TGTGCCAGCAGCTTAACAGGAACCGAGCAGTTCTTC CASSLTGTEQFF
few TRBD1 TRBJ2-7 TRBV5-1 TGCGCCAGCAGCTTGAAGGACAGGGGAGACTACGAGCAGTACTTC CASSLKDRGDYEQYF
. . TRBJ1-5 TRBV7-2 TGTGCCAGCAGCGTAACAGGGAAGAGCAATCAGCCCCAGCATTTT CASSVTGKSNQPQHF
. . TRBJ2-2 TRBV3-1/TRBV3-2 TGTGCCAGCAGCCAAGCCACGGGCGGGGAGCTGTTTTTT CASSQATGGELFF
. . TRBJ1-2 TRBV4-3 TGCGCCAGCAGCCGAGACAGGAGCGCTAACTATGGCTACACCTTC CASSRDRSANYGYTF
. . TRBJ2-6 TRBV6-2/TRBV6-3 TGTGCCAGCAGTTACGCCGACAGGCCACTCTCTGGGGCCAACGTCCTGACTTTC CASSYADRPLSGANVLTF
once . TRBJ2-3 TRBV10-3 TGTGCCATCAGTGGGGTCCCGCCCACAGATACGCAGTATTTT CAISGVPPTDTQYF